The 3 T cell receptor beta chains listed next were all sequenced from one sample in a study of blood T cell repertoires in COVID-19 (dated by TCRdb to the early 2020s). The protocol used for the library was the immunoSEQ multiplex PCR assay. Entries here come from immuneACCESS through TCRdb and include only in-frame sequences with V and J called. Some clones fail to appear in such tables; in the studies checked, an unresolved V gene covers under half of the shortfall, and the cause of the remainder is unknown. Within this sample are approximately 210,000 clones, with 70% to 90% of them counted one time only. About 5% of the sample is held by the ten biggest clonotypes. Sequenced material: peripheral blood. The receptors derive from a woman in her forties with acute or convalescent COVID-19.

In this sample, this clone turned up a few times. The V and J genes are TRBV6-4 and TRBJ2-3; TRBD2 aligns across 14 bases. Germline-derived CDR1 and CDR2 are MRHNA and SNTAGT. The CDR3 sequence is 15 residues long. The V segment lost 2 bases and the J segment 5 bases; nucleotides outside the gene matches: 0. The CDR3, as DNA: TGTGCCAGCAGTGACGGGACTAGCGGGGGAGATACGCAGTATTTT. It codes for CASSDGTSGGDTQYF.

For the CDR3, the DNA is TGTGCCGTCAGGGGAGTAGGCACAGATACGCAGTATTTT. Amino acid sequence: CAVRGVGTDTQYF. V gene TRBV6-5 combines with J gene TRBJ2-3; possibly TRBD1 for D (6 bases). The CDR3 length is 13 residues. Trimming left V 11 bases short and J 1 base short, with 13 bases between. Germline V gene sequence: CDR1 MNHEY, CDR2 SVGAGI.

The V call is TRBV6-1, the J call TRBJ2-7; D remains unclear. Trimming took 2 bases from V and 2 from J, leaving 13 bases between them. The CDR3 covers 15 residues. The germline gives CDR1 MNHNS, CDR2 SASEGT. The CDR3 reads CASSETGFEAYEQYV. The DNA for the CDR3 is TGTGCCAGCAGTGAAACCGGGTTTGAGGCCTACGAGCAGTACGTC.